Presented here are 5 T cell receptor beta chains from one specimen sequenced in a study of identifying expanded T cells in peripheral blood. Sequencing used immunoSEQ multiplex PCR; TCRdb keeps in-frame clones, though not all of them. The table includes about 53,000 clones, roughly four fifths detected once. The sequencing sample was made of blood. These receptors were obtained from a person aged 18-70 years in good health.

The chain has TRBV10-1 and TRBJ1-2, with D perhaps TRBD1 (5 bases). Germline CDR1 reads WNHNN; CDR2 reads SYGVQD (reference sequence). The CDR3 loop spans 14 amino acids. Between the trimmed V and J ends, which lost 6 bases and 6 bases, there was a span of 17 bases. This CDR3 reads CASRAGIRVDGYTF. CDR3 coding DNA: TGCGCCAGCAGGGCCGGGATCAGGGTTGATGGCTACACCTTC.

The chain is built from TRBV6-5 and TRBJ1-1; TRBD1 agrees at 10 bases. The CDR3 runs to 14 residues. Looked up from germline, CDR1 is MNHEY and CDR2 is SVGAGI. The junction had 8 bases not matched to a gene; V was cut back by 6 bases and J by 7 bases. CDR3 amino acids: CASRRDRGPNEAFF. CDR3 bases: TGTGCCAGCAGAAGGGACAGGGGACCCAATGAAGCTTTCTTT.

Concerning this clone itself: An end of the junction does not agree with germline; a read error may underlie this. The chain is built from TRBV19 and TRBJ1-2; D is uncertain. Germline-derived CDR1 and CDR2 are LNHDA and SQIVND (reference sequence). The CDR3 is 13 residues long. The CDR3 DNA sequence: TGTGCCAGTAGTAGCCCCGGCCGGTCCTTATTCGCCTTC. Protein: CASSSPGRSLFAF. The complete variable domain, with remaining parts taken from reference TRBV19 and TRBJ1-2, reads DGGITQSPKYLFRKEGQNVTLSCEQNLNHDAMYWYRQDPGQGLRLIYYSQIVNDFQKGDIAEGYSVSREKKESFPLTVTSAQKNPTAFYLCASSSPGRSLFAFGSGTRLTVV.

J is TRBJ2-3 and V is TRBV2; 10 bases line up with TRBD2. This CDR3 has 15 amino acids. The V gene end was trimmed by 6 bases and the J gene end by 0 bases; junction bases not matched to a gene: 3. The germline V gene encodes CDR1 SNHLY and CDR2 FYNNEI. CDR3 protein: CASSLAGASTDTQYF. CDR3 bases: TGTGCCAGCAGCCTAGCGGGGGCCAGCACAGATACGCAGTATTTT.

This rearrangement joins TRBV2 to TRBJ2-3; D is undetermined. Germline V gene data show CDR1 as SNHLY and CDR2 as FYNNEI. Trimming cost V 6 bases and J 2 bases, with 3 bases left between them. The CDR3 length is 11 residues. CDR3 loop: CASRNTDTQYF. CDR3 sequence (DNA): TGTGCCAGCAGGAACACAGATACGCAGTATTTT.